This paragraph covers one TCR beta chain sequence. The read stops 3 residues short of the end of the CDR3; the missing end is completed from the germline J gene. Sequencing was performed with immunoSEQ multiplex PCR; in TCRdb, only in-frame clones are kept and a portion is missing. The sample yields 25,000 to 35,000 clones, of which the top ten take up around 21%. The trim removed 4 bases at V and 1 base at J, leaving 3 bases unmatched. The CDR3 is 14 amino acids. CDR1 is SGHRS, CDR2 YFSETQ, per germline. The sample originates from a study of T cells in women clearing cervical HPV infection. This receptor was taken from a woman between 18 and 70 years old with a cervical HPV16 infection that either progressed to CIN3+ or cleared (not recorded which). Sequenced material: blood buffy coat. The chain is built from TRBV5-1 and TRBJ2-5; 8 bases agree with TRBD1. The CDR3 sequence: CASSRGQGQETQYF. Incomplete CDR3 DNA: TGCGCCAGCAGCCGAGGACAGGGCCAAGAGACC.